This TCR beta chain is from a study of patients and donors after allogeneic stem cell transplantation. TCRdb re-analysed the RT-PCR reads in MiXCR, keeping a single row per CDR3 protein. In the table there are hundreds of thousands of distinct CDR3 sequences, roughly 17% of which are singletons. This clonotype was seen only a few times. The sequenced sample consisted of blood, either unsorted or a sorted T cell fraction (not recorded which). This receptor was obtained from a human donor who was either an allogeneic HSCT recipient or a stem cell or donor lymphocyte infusion donor (not recorded which). It is not recorded whose cells these are; they may come from a transplant donor.

CDR3 residues: CASSSQGETQYF. CDR3 in DNA: TGTGCCAGCAGCTCACAGGGAGAGACCCAGTACTTC. This chain uses TRBV7-2 with TRBJ2-5, with a tentative D call TRBD1 (6 bases). This CDR3 has 12 amino acids. The V end was cut by 4 bases, the J end by 4 bases, with 7 bases between. Germline V gene sequence: CDR1 SGHTA, CDR2 FQGNSA.